This T cell receptor beta chain emerged from a study of cytomegalovirus exposure and HLA in healthy donors (TCRdb year 2017). For the study in its entirety: In an earlier analysis of several hundred of the donors, 276 Gb of sequence data and 90 million to 120 million unique TCR beta sequences from roughly 180 million T cells were reported. About 310 gigabases of sequencing data and approximately 85 million unique TCR sequences were included in an early release covering roughly 600 HLA-typed donors. Among the roughly 400 genotyped donors, approximately 76% belonged to the genetic ancestry cluster associated with self-reported Caucasian donors. The study aimed to test whether signatures of past pathogen exposure could be identified by cataloging public T cell receptors. The study used immunosequencing to profile the T cell repertoires of approximately 630 subjects and linked those repertoires to cytomegalovirus serostatus. Along with the roughly 700-subject first cohort, a separate validation cohort of around 110 different subjects was used. The study combined high-throughput TCR immunosequencing, statistical association of individual TCRs with disease status, and machine learning to predict cytomegalovirus infection status. A later analysis re-examined previously published TCR beta repertoires from roughly 720 donors and added high-resolution HLA genotyping to investigate patterns of TCR occurrence. The later analysis used no new phenotypic data to find candidate immune exposures, relying instead on TCR beta sequences and their occurrence across donors. An earlier analysis of 500 to 750 of the donors applied high-throughput TCR beta sequencing to assess whether each TCR beta V gene segment acted as functional or pseudogenic. Donor age, sex, ethnicity and CMV serostatus were compiled together with the repertoire data. A later genetic analysis used genome-wide SNP genotypes for about three fifths of the 666 donors, treating that subset as a discovery cohort. Every discovery cohort repertoire had been produced on one sequencing platform. HLA typing included class I and class II loci at four-digit resolution. Typing coverage differed by locus: A, B, C, DRB1 and DQB1 were typed in about 620-640 donors, DQA1 in roughly 510, DPA1 in roughly 590, and DPB1 in 400 to 490. A handful of DR-DQ haplotypes were treated as single units for association and clustering because of strong linkage in the cohort. Across approximately 400 genotyped donors of the cohort, an average of approximately 240,000 unique TCR beta nucleotide sequences per donor were sequenced, and roughly 20% of those sequences were non-productive.

The cohort consisted of 670 or so healthy bone marrow donors. Cohort members were all nominally healthy when sampled, although unrecorded immune exposures were likely present. The donor tested CMV seronegative, placing the donor among the roughly 350 seronegative members of the cohort. Every donor gave a peripheral blood sample, and the peripheral blood mononuclear cells from that sample were used for TCR beta sequencing. The Qiagen DNeasy Blood Extraction Kit was used to extract genomic DNA from the blood cell samples. The receptor library was made with the immunoSEQ multiplex PCR assay. A mixture of 60 forward primers for TCR Vbeta segments and 13 reverse primers for TCR Jbeta segments was used in the multiplex PCR. The CDR3 region of rearranged TCR beta genes was amplified from genomic DNA by a multiplex PCR assay. On the Illumina HiSeq System, the amplified TCR beta libraries were sequenced as 87-base-pair reads. Per the original workflow: In a later analysis, around 80 million unique TCR beta chains were counted across the 666 repertoires, and approximately 11 million of these chains were shared by at least two donors. A nearest-neighbor algorithm error-corrected the raw reads and collapsed the reads into unique sequences, merging closely related sequences to remove PCR and sequencing errors. To assign V, D and J gene segments, CDR3 sequences were aligned to IMGT reference sequences. For a sequence to be retained, a match of at least six nucleotides was required to both a V gene segment and a J gene segment. Rearrangements were classified as productive when the CDR3 lacked stop codons and remained in frame with V and J, and all other rearrangements were classified as non-productive. CDR3 was defined by IMGT convention, running from the second conserved V-encoded cysteine to the conserved J-encoded phenylalanine. Sequences without an unambiguous match to a single V gene segment were excluded from the earlier analysis of about 600 of the donors. In an earlier analysis of 587 of the donors, V segments were called functional above 56.7% productive rearrangements and were called segregating when the between-donor standard deviation exceeded 5%. A statistical classification framework was developed to diagnose cytomegalovirus status using the catalog of TCR beta chain sequences. V and J gene assignment, in a later analysis, came from comparing TCR nucleotide sequences with IMGT/GENE-DB human TR gene sequences. A later analysis assigned CDR3 sequences and most-parsimonious VDJ recombination scenarios with the TCRdist pipeline. A later analysis defined each TCR beta chain by its CDR3 amino acid sequence plus V-gene family, and excluded reads lacking a unique V-gene family. As a way to deal with suspected cross-contamination and a sequencing artifact, a later analysis dropped 450 to 600 nucleotide sequences that were highly shared and had low generation probability. A later analysis calculated a clonal expansion index for each public chain from normalized within-repertoire ranks of inferred template counts. In a later analysis, generation probabilities were computed with a VDJ recombination model fitted to out-of-frame rearrangements, and the resulting probabilities were checked against IGoR. Hypergeometric tests were used in a later analysis to score TCR-TCR, TCR-HLA and TCR-CMV co-occurrence, with a repertoire-size bias correction applied to the TCR pairs. False discovery rates were estimated in a later analysis by permuting HLA or CMV assignments 20 times. In a later analysis, co-occurring TCRs were grouped using DBSCAN, and TCRdist sequence similarity was added for clustering within HLA-allele-positive subsets. Repertoires with fewer than 30,000 or more than 120,000 public chains, plus five repertoires with anomalous nucleotide sharing, were excluded from co-occurrence clustering. TCRdb holds this immuneACCESS table with in-frame rearrangements only. Some clones are missing; in checked studies, unresolved V genes explain under half, and the rest has no known cause. That table supplies the V and J calls and clone size; D and trimming were determined from the DNA. This specimen's table enumerates 100,000 to 150,000 clones. The leading ten clones occupy over 1.5% of the sample.

The CDR3 sequence holds 13 residues, the cysteine and phenylalanine included. Here the CDR3 DNA is all that survives: 39 bases in frame from base 1. V ends up 8 bases short and J 7 bases short, with an unmatched junction base count of 8. Per the germline V gene, MRHNA is the CDR1 and SNTAGT is the CDR2. Results the study describes overall, beyond this receptor: Correlated functional status among segregating V segments might be attributable to linkage disequilibrium, but an unknown experimental factor could not be ruled out. V-gene and J-gene trimming of TCR beta chains was associated with a missense DCLRE1C variant in a later genetic analysis, and the association was replicated in an independent cohort. In a later analysis, several top co-occurrence clusters were reported to appear linked to parvovirus B19, influenza, CMV and Epstein-Barr virus. In a later analysis, HLA-associated TCR beta chains were found to be more clonally expanded and to have lower generation probabilities than equally common non-associated chains. A few of the identified cytomegalovirus-associated TCR beta chains were confirmed in vitro to be specific for cytomegalovirus antigens. A further reported finding was that TCR beta sequences accurately predicted the HLA-A and HLA-B alleles for most subjects in the first cohort. A later genetic analysis reported fewer N-insertions in productive TCRs among donors in an Asian-associated ancestry cluster than the roughly 720-donor mean. Most TCR sequences were seen in very few donors, while some public TCRs were found in many individuals. Strong co-occurrence of HLA alleles, especially DR and DQ, made assigning TCR associations to individual alleles difficult. In a later analysis, most CMV-associated TCR beta chains were found to appear HLA-restricted, with HLA associations seemingly driven largely by CMV exposure. In an earlier analysis of 500 to 650 of the donors, most TCR beta V segments appeared in productive rearrangements about 87% or about 30% of the time, broadly matching IMGT annotations. Because the 87-base-pair reads could not distinguish some IMGT-functional V segments, including TRBV6-2 and TRBV6-3, those segments were excluded. A later analysis associated some 17,000 TCR beta sequences with specific HLA alleles at a false discovery rate of 0.05. Presence/absence analyses assumed roughly uniform sequencing depth across donors, an assumption that may not hold. Because some donors lacked HLA typing at each locus, the association tests relied only on the typed subset. The study gave a list of 150 to 200 TCR beta chains associated with cytomegalovirus. The authors suggested that the approach could potentially be generalized to other disease states and immunological phenotypes. Because counts were too low, more than 15 rarely observed V segments, including chromosome 9 orphons, were excluded from the earlier analysis of 587 of the donors. A cluster of highly shared sequence variants was judged likely to be a technical artifact of the sequencing pipeline. Cytomegalovirus status was reported to be diagnosed by the classifier with high specificity and sensitivity in both the original and validation cohorts. In a later analysis, TCR association rates were found to vary across HLA loci, with the most associated TCRs seen for DRB1 alleles and the fewest for HLA-C alleles. The only immune exposure information available for the cohort was CMV serostatus. This cohort had only TCR beta chains sequenced, and the lack of alpha or paired-chain data limited which features could be detected.

As regards this clone: The specificity of this receptor is unknown.

The material sequenced was PBMCs. This TCR came from a man aged 18 to 29 in good health and CMV-seronegative. This chain is built from TRBV6-4 and TRBJ1-5; 7 of the junction bases match TRBD1. The CDR3 reads CASSTGFGQPQHF. The base sequence is TGTGCCAGCTCGACAGGGTTTGGGCAGCCCCAGCATTTT.